This T cell receptor beta chain came from a study of PD-L1 blockade in urothelial cancer. Study background: Patients commenced atezolizumab around 2014, and it was given at 1,200 mg intravenously every 3 weeks. T cell content in blood samples showed a median of about 140,000. Study-wide results and caveats: Durable benefit was linked to greater 3-week expansion of tumor-associated blood clones.

Time point described: pretreatment peripheral blood. Synthetic TCR analog templates were spiked into each PCR. Libraries were prepared by immunoSEQ multiplex PCR; TCRdb keeps only in-frame clonotypes and omits some of them. The sample contains around 68,000 clones, roughly four fifths of which appear only once. J was trimmed by 2 bases and V by 2 bases; bases with no gene match: 3. The germline gives CDR1 SGHDT, CDR2 YYEEEE. The CDR3 totals 15 residues. Note on this clone: Its antigen is not identified.

The receptor comes from a man in his 70s with urothelial cancer. Here the sequenced sample was PBMCs, taken around atezolizumab (anti-PD-L1) treatment. The chain joins TRBV5-6 to TRBJ2-3; 9 bases line up with TRBD2. The CDR3 here is CASSFAGGSTDTQYF. As DNA, the CDR3 is TGTGCCAGCAGCTTCGCGGGAGGGTCCACAGATACGCAGTATTTT.